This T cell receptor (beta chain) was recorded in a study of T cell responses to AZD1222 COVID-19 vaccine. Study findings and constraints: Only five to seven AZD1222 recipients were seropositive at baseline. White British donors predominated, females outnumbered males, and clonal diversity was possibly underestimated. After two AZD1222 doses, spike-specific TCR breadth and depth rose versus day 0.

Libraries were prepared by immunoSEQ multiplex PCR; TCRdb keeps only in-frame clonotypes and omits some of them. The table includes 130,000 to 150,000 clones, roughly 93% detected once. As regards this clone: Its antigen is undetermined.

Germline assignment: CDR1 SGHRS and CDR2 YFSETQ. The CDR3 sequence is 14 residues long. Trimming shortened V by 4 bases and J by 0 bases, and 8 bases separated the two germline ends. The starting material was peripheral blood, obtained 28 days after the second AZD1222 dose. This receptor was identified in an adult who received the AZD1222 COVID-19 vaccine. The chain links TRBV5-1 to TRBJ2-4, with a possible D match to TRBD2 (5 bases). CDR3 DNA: TGCGCCAGCAGCCGGGAACTAGCCAAAAACATTCAGTACTTC. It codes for CASSRELAKNIQYF.